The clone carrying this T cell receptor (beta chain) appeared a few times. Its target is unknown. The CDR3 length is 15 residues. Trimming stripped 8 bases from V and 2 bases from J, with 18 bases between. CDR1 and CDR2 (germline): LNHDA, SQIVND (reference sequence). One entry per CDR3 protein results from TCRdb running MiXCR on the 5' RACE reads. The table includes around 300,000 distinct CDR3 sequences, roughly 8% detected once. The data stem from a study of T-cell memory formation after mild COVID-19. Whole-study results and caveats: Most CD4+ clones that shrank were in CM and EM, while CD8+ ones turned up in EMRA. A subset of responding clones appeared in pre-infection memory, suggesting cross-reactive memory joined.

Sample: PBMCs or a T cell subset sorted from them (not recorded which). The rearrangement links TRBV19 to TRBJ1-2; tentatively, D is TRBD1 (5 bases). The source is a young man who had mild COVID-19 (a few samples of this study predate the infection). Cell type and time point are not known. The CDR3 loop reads CASSDRFGLNYGYTF. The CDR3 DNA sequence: TGTGCCAGTTCTGACAGATTCGGCCTGAACTATGGCTACACCTTC.